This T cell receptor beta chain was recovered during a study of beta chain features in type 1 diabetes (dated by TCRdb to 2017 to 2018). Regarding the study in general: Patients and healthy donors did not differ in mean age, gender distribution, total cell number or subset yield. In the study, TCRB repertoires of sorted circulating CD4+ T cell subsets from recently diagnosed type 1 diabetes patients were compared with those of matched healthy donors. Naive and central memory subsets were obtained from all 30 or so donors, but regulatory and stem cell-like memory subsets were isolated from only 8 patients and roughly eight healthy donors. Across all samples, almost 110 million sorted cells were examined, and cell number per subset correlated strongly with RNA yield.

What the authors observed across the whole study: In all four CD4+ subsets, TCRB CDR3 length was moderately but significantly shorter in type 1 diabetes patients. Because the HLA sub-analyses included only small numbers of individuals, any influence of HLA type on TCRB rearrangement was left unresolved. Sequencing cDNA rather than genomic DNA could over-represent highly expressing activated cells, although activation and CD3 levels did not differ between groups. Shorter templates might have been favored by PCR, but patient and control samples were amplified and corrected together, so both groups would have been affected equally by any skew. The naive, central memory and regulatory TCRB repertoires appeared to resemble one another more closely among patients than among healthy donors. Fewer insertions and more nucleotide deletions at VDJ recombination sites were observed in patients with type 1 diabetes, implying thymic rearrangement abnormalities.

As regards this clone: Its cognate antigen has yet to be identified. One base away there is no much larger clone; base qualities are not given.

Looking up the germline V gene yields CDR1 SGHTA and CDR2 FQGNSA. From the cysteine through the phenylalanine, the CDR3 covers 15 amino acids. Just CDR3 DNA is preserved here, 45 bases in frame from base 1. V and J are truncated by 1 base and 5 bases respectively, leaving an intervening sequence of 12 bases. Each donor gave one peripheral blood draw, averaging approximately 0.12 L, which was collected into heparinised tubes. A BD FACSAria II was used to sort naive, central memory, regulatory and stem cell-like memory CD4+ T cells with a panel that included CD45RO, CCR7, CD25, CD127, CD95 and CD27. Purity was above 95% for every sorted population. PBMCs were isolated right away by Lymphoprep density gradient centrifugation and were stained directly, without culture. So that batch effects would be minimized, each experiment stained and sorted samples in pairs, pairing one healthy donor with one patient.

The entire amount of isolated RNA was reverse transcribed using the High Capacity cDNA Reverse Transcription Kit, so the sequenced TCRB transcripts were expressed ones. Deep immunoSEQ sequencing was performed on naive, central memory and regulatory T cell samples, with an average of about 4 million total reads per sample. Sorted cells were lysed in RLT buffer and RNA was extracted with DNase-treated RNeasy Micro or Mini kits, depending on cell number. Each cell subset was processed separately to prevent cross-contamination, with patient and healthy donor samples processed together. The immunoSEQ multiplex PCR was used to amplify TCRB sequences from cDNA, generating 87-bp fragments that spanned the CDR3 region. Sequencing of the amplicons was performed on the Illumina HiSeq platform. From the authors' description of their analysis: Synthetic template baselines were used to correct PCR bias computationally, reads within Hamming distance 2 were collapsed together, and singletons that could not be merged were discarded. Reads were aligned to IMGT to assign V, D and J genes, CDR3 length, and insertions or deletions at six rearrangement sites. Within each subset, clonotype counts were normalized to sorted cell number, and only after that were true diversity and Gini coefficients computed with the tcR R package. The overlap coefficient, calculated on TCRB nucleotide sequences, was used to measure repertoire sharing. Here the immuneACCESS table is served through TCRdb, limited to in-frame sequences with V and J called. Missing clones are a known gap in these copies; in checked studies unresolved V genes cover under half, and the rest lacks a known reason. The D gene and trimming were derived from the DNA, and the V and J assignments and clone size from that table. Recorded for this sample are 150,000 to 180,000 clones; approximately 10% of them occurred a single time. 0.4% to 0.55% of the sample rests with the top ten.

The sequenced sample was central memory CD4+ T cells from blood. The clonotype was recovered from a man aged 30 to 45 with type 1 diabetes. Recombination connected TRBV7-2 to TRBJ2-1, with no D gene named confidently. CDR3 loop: CASSLESSENNEQFF. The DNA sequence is TGTGCCAGCAGCTTAGAGTCTAGTGAAAACAATGAGCAGTTCTTC. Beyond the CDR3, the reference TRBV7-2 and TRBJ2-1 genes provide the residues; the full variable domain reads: GAGVSQSPSNKVTEKGKDVELRCDPISGHTALYWYRQSLGQGLEFLIYFQGNSAPDKSGLPSDRFSAERTGGSVSTLTIQRTQQEDSAVYLCASSLESSENNEQFFGPGTRLTVL.